These T cell receptor beta chains were read from a single sample in a study of cytomegalovirus exposure and HLA in healthy donors. Generated by immunoSEQ multiplex PCR, the TCRdb table keeps only in-frame clones and is missing some. The sample consists of about 61,000 clones, about 90% of them appearing once. Sequenced material: PBMCs. The receptors derive from a man aged 30 to 45 in good health and CMV-seropositive. CDR3s include the opening cysteine and the closing phenylalanine or tryptophan. D genes are given only for firm matches. Clone size is not always given. Where it is, it says once, few, many or a class for expanded clones.

>TRBV28|TRBJ2-5|-|-
TGTGCCAGCAAAGAGGGCGACATCCAAGAGACCCAGTACTTC
CASKEGDIQETQYF
>TRBV5-1|TRBJ2-7|once|-
TGCGCCAGCAGCTCTCTTCAGGGTGAAGAGCAGTACTTC
CASSSLQGEEQYF
>TRBV6-5|TRBJ2-7|-|-
TGTGCCAGCAGCTATTCGTCCATTAGCTCCTACGAGCAGTACTTC
CASSYSSISSYEQYF
>TRBV25-1|TRBJ2-2|-|TRBD2
TGTGCCAAAGGTCGGGTACTAGCGGGAGAGATCGGGGAGCTGTTTTTT
CAKGRVLAGEIGELFF
>TRBV4-2|TRBJ2-3|-|-
TGTGCCAGCAGCCCCGCCGAACTGGGCACAGATACGCAGTATTTT
CASSPAELGTDTQYF
>TRBV11-3|TRBJ2-1|-|-
TGTGCCAGCAGCCCTCAGGGGCGAACCGGGAATGAGCAGTTCTTC
CASSPQGRTGNEQFF
>TRBV11-2|TRBJ2-5|once|TRBD2
TGTGCCAGCAGCTTAGACCTAGCGGAAGAGACCCAGTACTTC
CASSLDLAEETQYF
>TRBV5-5|TRBJ2-7|once|-
TGTGCCAGAAGCTTACCGAAAACATCCTACGAGCAGTACTTC
CARSLPKTSYEQYF
>TRBV4-1|TRBJ1-2|-|TRBD1
TGCGCCAGCAGCCAAGAAGAAGGGGGCCCCTATGGCTACACCTTC
CASSQEEGGPYGYTF
>TRBV18|TRBJ2-7|-|TRBD2
TGTGCCAGCTCACCTGGACTAGCGGGAGTGAGGACCTACGAGCAGTACTTC
CASSPGLAGVRTYEQYF
>TRBV10-3|TRBJ1-2|once|TRBD1
TGTGCCATCAGTGAGTTGCCGGGACAGGGGGACAACTATGGCTACACCTTC
CAISELPGQGDNYGYTF
>TRBV2|TRBJ2-3|-|-
TGTGCCAGCAGTGAAGAGGGGCAGATCTATACAGATACGCAGTATTTT
CASSEEGQIYTDTQYF
>TRBV6-6|TRBJ2-5|-|TRBD1
TGTGCCAGCAGCTCCGACAGGGGAGGTGAGACCCAGTACTTC
CASSSDRGGETQYF
>TRBV10-3|TRBJ2-7|-|-
TGTGCCATCAGTGAGTTTGGCGGGGCGGGTCGGCGCGAGCAGTACTTC
CAISEFGGAGRREQYF
>TRBV11-3|TRBJ2-3|-|-
TGTGCCAGCAGCTTGGGCAGGGATATAGATACGCAGTATTTT
CASSLGRDIDTQYF
>TRBV27|TRBJ2-5|-|TRBD2
TGTGCCAGCAGGGGGGGGGAGACCCAGTACTTC
CASRGGETQYF
>TRBV19|TRBJ1-4|-|TRBD1
TGTGCCAGTACCGGGACAGAGGAAAAACTGTTTTTT
CASTGTEEKLFF
>TRBV2|TRBJ2-5|-|TRBD1
TGTGCCAGCAGTGATTGGGACAGGCCTCAAGAGACCCAGTACTTC
CASSDWDRPQETQYF
>TRBV10-3|TRBJ2-7|-|TRBD1
TGTGCCATCAGTGAGTCTCACAGGGGGTACGAGCAGTACTTC
CAISESHRGYEQYF
>TRBV18|TRBJ1-1|-|TRBD1
TGTGCCAGCTCACCACAACAGGGGTTAGACACTGAAGCTTTCTTT
CASSPQQGLDTEAFF
>TRBV28|TRBJ1-6|-|TRBD1
TGTGCCAGCAGTACCTGGACAGGGATCTATAATTCACCCCTCCACTTT
CASSTWTGIYNSPLHF
>TRBV12-5|TRBJ2-7|-|TRBD1
TGTGCTAGTGGTTCCCGGACAGGGGGCAGGGAGCAGTACTTC
CASGSRTGGREQYF
>TRBV11-2|TRBJ1-4|-|TRBD1
TGTGCCAGCAGGACGGACAGGGACGGGGAAAAACTGTTTTTT
CASRTDRDGEKLFF
>TRBV4-2|TRBJ2-7|-|TRBD2
TGTGCCAGCAGCCAAGACCCTAGCGGGAGGGCCTATTTCTACGAGCAGTACTTC
CASSQDPSGRAYFYEQYF
>TRBV29-1|TRBJ1-1|-|TRBD1
TGCAGCGTACCAACAGGGGGCACTGAAGCTTTCTTT
CSVPTGGTEAFF
>TRBV5-5|TRBJ2-3|-|-
TGTGCCAGCAGCTTTAGGCGGGGACGGTTCACAGATACGCAGTATTTT
CASSFRRGRFTDTQYF
>TRBV6-5|TRBJ2-4|-|TRBD1
TGTGCCAGCAGACAGTACAGGGGAGCCAAAAACATTCAGTACTTC
CASRQYRGAKNIQYF
>TRBV21-1|TRBJ2-7|-|-
TGTGCCAGCAGCAATCAGCACGGGACCTACGAGCAGTACTTC
CASSNQHGTYEQYF
>TRBV5-1|TRBJ1-1|-|-
TGCGCCAGCAGCTTAAGGGCTTCGGGGACTGAAGCTTTCTTT
CASSLRASGTEAFF
>TRBV10-3|TRBJ2-5|-|-
TGTGCCATCAAGGAGGGGCAGGGGGGAGAGACCCAGTACTTC
CAIKEGQGGETQYF
>TRBV18|TRBJ1-2|-|TRBD1
TGTGCCAGCTCATTGTCCGGGACAGGGCTCTATGGCTACACCTTC
CASSLSGTGLYGYTF
>TRBV7-2|TRBJ2-1|-|-
TGTGCCAGCAGCTTAGAGCGTTACAATGAGCAGTTCTTC
CASSLERYNEQFF
>TRBV30|TRBJ2-3|-|-
TGTGCCGGGACGACACCGAGAAGCACAGATACGCAGTATTTT
CAGTTPRSTDTQYF
>TRBV7-3|TRBJ2-3|-|TRBD2
TGTGCCAGCAGCCAAAAGTTGGCGGGAGGGGCAGATACGCAGTATTTT
CASSQKLAGGADTQYF
>TRBV7-9|TRBJ2-1|-|-
TGTGCCAGCAGCTCTCGGTCCTACAATGAGCAGTTCTTC
CASSSRSYNEQFF
>TRBV7-2|TRBJ1-1|-|-
TGTGCCAGCAGCTTCACACACACAGGGAAGACTGAAGCTTTCTTT
CASSFTHTGKTEAFF
>TRBV11-2|TRBJ2-1|-|TRBD2
TGTGCCAGCAGCTTAGGGCCAGCGGGGTCCTACAATGAGCAGTTCTTC
CASSLGPAGSYNEQFF
>TRBV29-1|TRBJ2-2|-|-
TGCAGCGTTGGGGAGGGGGAAAACACCGGGGAGCTGTTTTTT
CSVGEGENTGELFF
>TRBV19|TRBJ1-1|-|TRBD1
TGTGCCAGTAGTTTTCCACAGGGGGCAGGAAACACTGAAGCTTTCTTT
CASSFPQGAGNTEAFF
>TRBV5-8|TRBJ1-5|few|-
TGTGCCAGCAGCCACAACGATCAGCCCCAGCATTTT
CASSHNDQPQHF
>TRBV6-4|TRBJ2-4|-|-
TGTGCCAGCAGTGACTCGATTGTTTTTAGCCGGAGTCACGGAAACATTCAGTACTTC
CASSDSIVFSRSHGNIQYF
>TRBV27|TRBJ2-5|-|TRBD1
TGTGCCAGTTCGAGACAGGGGGCCCACCAAGAGACCCAGTACTTC
CASSRQGAHQETQYF
>TRBV28|TRBJ1-1|few|TRBD1
TGTGCCAGCAGTTTAGCCACAGGGGCGATGAACACTGAAGCTTTCTTT
CASSLATGAMNTEAFF
>TRBV9|TRBJ1-5|once|-
TGTGCCAGCAGCGCGACAGATAGCAATCAGCCCCAGCATTTT
CASSATDSNQPQHF